This T cell receptor (beta chain) was captured by sequencing in a study of blood T cell repertoires in COVID-19. At the level of the study: Specimens from acute and convalescent COVID-19 originated in the United States, Italy and Spain. PBMCs, B-cell-depleted T cells, or T cells provided the cDNA or gDNA that made up the material.

Germline V CDR1 and CDR2: SGHTA, FQGNSA. This CDR3 has 16 amino acids. The V end was cut by 1 base, the J end by 0 bases, with 11 bases between. In the original workflow: Reference gene primer amplification yielded estimated nucleated cell counts. Sequencing used immunoSEQ multiplex PCR; TCRdb keeps in-frame clones, though not all of them. Clonal size and the V and J genes are those of that table, whereas D and trimming came from the DNA. Of some 26,000 clones listed, about 80% are singletons. Input material: peripheral blood. V is TRBV7-2 and J is TRBJ2-3; D is possibly TRBD2 (6 bases). The source is a man aged 65 to 85 with acute or convalescent COVID-19. Written as DNA, the CDR3 is TGTGCCAGCAGCTTAGGGGGGACTTCTAGCACAGATACGCAGTATTTT. Its translation: CASSLGGTSSTDTQYF.